This paragraph reports one TCR beta chain. Antigen specificity is unknown. This record belongs to a study of cytomegalovirus exposure and HLA in healthy donors. Background on the study: Researchers found that around 80% of a few hundred genotyped donors fell within the Caucasian-associated ancestry cluster. Study findings and constraints: A few V segments could not be told apart, such as TRBV6-2 and TRBV6-3, and were left out. It was 160 or so TCR beta chains that were listed as cytomegalovirus-associated.

Both 60 Vbeta primers and 13 Jbeta primers went into the PCR. Method: immunoSEQ multiplex PCR; TCRdb's copy keeps in-frame clones and lacks some. The data contain around 30,000 clones, around nine tenths of them singletons. V lost 1 base, J lost 6 bases, and 14 bases lay in between. Germline loops: CDR1 LGHNA, CDR2 YSLEER. The CDR3 contains 15 residues. The clonotype originates from a boy aged 5-17 years in good health and CMV-seronegative. The sample consisted of PBMCs. The rearrangement uses TRBV4-3 and TRBJ2-3; possible D gene TRBD1, 6 bases. The CDR3 DNA sequence: TGCGCCAGCAGCCAAGGTACAGGGAAGTCGGATACGCAGTATTTT. Protein sequence: CASSQGTGKSDTQYF.